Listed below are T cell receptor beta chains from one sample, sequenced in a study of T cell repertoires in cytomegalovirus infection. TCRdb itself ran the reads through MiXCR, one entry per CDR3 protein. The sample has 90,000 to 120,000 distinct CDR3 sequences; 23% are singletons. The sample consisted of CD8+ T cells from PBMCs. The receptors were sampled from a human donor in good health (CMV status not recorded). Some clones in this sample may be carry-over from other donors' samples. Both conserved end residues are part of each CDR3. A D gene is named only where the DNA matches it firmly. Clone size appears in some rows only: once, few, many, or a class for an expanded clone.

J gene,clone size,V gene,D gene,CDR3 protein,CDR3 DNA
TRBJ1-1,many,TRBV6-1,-,CASSEGDGKNTEAFF,TGTGCCAGCAGTGAAGGGGACGGAAAGAACACTGAAGCTTTCTTT
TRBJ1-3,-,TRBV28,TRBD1,CASLTRDRGPSGNTIYF,TGTGCCAGCCTTACTCGGGACAGGGGACCCTCTGGAAACACCATATATTTT
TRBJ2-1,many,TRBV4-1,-,CASSSGTPYDEQFF,TGCGCCAGCAGCTCCGGGACACCTTACGATGAGCAGTTCTTC
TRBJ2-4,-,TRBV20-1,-,CSASDEGPLAKNIQYF,TGCAGTGCTAGTGACGAGGGCCCATTAGCCAAAAACATTCAGTACTTC
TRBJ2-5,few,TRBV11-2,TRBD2,CASSSIAGGFQETQYF,TGTGCCAGCAGTTCAATAGCGGGAGGGTTCCAAGAGACCCAGTACTTC
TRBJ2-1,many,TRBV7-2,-,CASSLGRRDYNEQFF,TGTGCCAGCAGCTTAGGTCGTAGGGACTACAATGAGCAGTTCTTC
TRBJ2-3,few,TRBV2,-,CASSERFGTSADTQYF,TGTGCCAGCAGTGAACGATTTGGGACTTCGGCGGATACGCAGTATTTT
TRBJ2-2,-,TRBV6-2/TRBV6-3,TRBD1,CASSTTDREAGELFF,TGTGCCAGCAGTACCACCGACAGGGAAGCCGGGGAGCTGTTTTTT
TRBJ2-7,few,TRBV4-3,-,CASSQTRGREQYF,TGCGCCAGCAGCCAGACCAGGGGTCGCGAGCAGTACTTC
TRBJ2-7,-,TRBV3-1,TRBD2,CASSQGRLAGDGEQYF,TGTGCCAGCAGCCAAGGTCGACTAGCGGGAGATGGGGAGCAGTACTTC
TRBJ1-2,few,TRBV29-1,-,CSVESPEKNGYTF,TGCAGCGTCGAAAGCCCTGAAAAAAACGGCTACACCTTC
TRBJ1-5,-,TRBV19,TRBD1,CASSWTGDSNQPQHF,TGTGCCAGTAGTTGGACAGGGGATAGCAATCAGCCCCAGCATTTT
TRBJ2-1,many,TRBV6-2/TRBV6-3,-,CASSYGLRTLRRSYNEQFF,TGTGCCAGCAGTTATGGTTTACGGACATTAAGGCGTTCGTACAATGAGCAGTTCTTC
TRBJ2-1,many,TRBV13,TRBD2,CASSPLGLEGEQFF,TGTGCCAGCAGCCCCCTTGGACTAGAAGGTGAGCAGTTCTTC
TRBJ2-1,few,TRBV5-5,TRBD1,CASSLEGQGVEFF,TGTGCCAGCAGCTTGGAGGGACAGGGAGTGGAGTTCTTC
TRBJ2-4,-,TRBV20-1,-,CSARDLLIQYF,TGCAGTGCTAGAGATTTGCTAATTCAGTACTTC
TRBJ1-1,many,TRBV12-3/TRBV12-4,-,CASTPGGPEAFF,TGTGCCAGCACCCCCGGGGGGCCTGAAGCTTTCTTT
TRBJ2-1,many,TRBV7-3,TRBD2,CASSSSSGGAYNEQFF,TGTGCCAGCAGCTCTTCTAGCGGGGGGGCCTACAATGAGCAGTTCTTC
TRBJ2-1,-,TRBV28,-,CASSFIWDGSYNEQFF,TGTGCCAGCAGTTTTATTTGGGACGGTTCCTACAATGAGCAGTTCTTC
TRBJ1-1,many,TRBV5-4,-,CASSWGNTEAFF,TGTGCCAGCAGCTGGGGGAACACTGAAGCTTTCTTT
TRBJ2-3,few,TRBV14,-,CASSQDSKGLTDTQYF,TGTGCCAGCAGCCAAGATAGTAAGGGCCTCACAGATACGCAGTATTTT
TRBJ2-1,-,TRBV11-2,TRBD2,CASSSLAGESEQFF,TGTGCCAGCAGCTCACTAGCGGGAGAGAGTGAGCAGTTCTTC
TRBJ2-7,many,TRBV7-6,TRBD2,CASSLGLAGYEQYF,TGTGCCAGCAGCTTGGGACTAGCGGGTTACGAGCAGTACTTC
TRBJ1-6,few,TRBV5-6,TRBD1,CASTLGQGENSPLHF,TGTGCCAGCACCTTAGGACAGGGGGAGAATTCACCCCTCCACTTT
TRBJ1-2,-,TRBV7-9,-,CASSYPPGGGSNYGYTF,TGTGCCAGCAGCTACCCCCCGGGTGGGGGGTCTAACTATGGCTACACCTTC
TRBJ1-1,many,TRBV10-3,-,CAISGEYPNTEAFF,TGTGCCATCAGTGGGGAGTATCCGAACACTGAAGCTTTCTTT
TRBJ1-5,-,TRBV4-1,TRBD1,CASSQPTGDQPQHF,TGCGCCAGCAGCCAACCGACAGGGGATCAGCCCCAGCATTTT
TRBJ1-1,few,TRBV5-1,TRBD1,CASSRDRFMNTEAFF,TGCGCCAGCAGCCGGGACAGGTTCATGAACACTGAAGCTTTCTTT
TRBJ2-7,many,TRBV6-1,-,CASSPRDHHYEQYF,TGTGCCAGCAGTCCTCGGGATCACCACTACGAGCAGTACTTC
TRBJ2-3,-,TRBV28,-,CASSSSSEGLVTDTQYF,TGTGCCAGCAGTTCCTCCTCGGAGGGTCTGGTCACAGATACGCAGTATTTT
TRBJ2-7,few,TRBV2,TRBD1,CASSKPGTGDYEQYF,TGTGCCAGCAGTAAACCCGGGACAGGGGACTACGAGCAGTACTTC
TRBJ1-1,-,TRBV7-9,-,CASSREGNTEAFF,TGTGCCAGCAGCCGAGAGGGGAACACTGAAGCTTTCTTT
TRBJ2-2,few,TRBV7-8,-,CASRIADEYPGELFF,TGTGCCAGCAGGATAGCGGATGAATATCCCGGGGAGCTGTTTTTT
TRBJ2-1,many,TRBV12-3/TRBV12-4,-,CASTQFRRPNEQFF,TGTGCCAGCACCCAATTTAGGCGGCCCAATGAGCAGTTCTTC